This T cell receptor (beta chain) was sequenced in a study of blood T cell repertoires in COVID-19. Study in general: Acute and convalescent COVID-19 specimens originated in the United States, Italy and Spain.

The CDR3 length is 14 residues. Germline V lookup: CDR1 SGDLS, CDR2 YYNGEE. Trimming took 2 bases from V and 3 from J; bases not matched to a gene: 2. Authors' processing steps: Amplification from reference gene primers served as the basis for estimated nucleated cell counts. Using immunoSEQ multiplex PCR, the repertoire was profiled, and TCRdb retains in-frame clones only, with some absent. D and trimming were read from the DNA, whereas the V and J calls and clone size are those reported in that table. The table records fewer than 400,000 clones, around 90% of them present only once. Details on this clone: This same CDR3 is encoded by further DNA sequences in the sample.

Assignments of participants to cohorts depended upon their own reported clinical history. Donors in Cohort 3 counted as recovered after two negative PCRs, clearance, or symptom resolution. The clonotype originates from a man in his sixties who had recovered from COVID-19. The chain links TRBV9 to TRBJ2-7; 10 nucleotides match TRBD1. The sample taken for sequencing was PBMCs or T cells enriched from blood (not recorded which). As DNA, the CDR3 is TGTGCCAGCAGCGTCGGACAGGGGGACTACGAGCAGTACTTC. It encodes CASSVGQGDYEQYF.